One T cell receptor (beta chain) is described in this entry. Antigen unknown. The entry originates in a study of cytomegalovirus exposure and HLA in healthy donors. Study at large: Around four fifths of around 390 genotyped donors fell in the Caucasian-associated ancestry cluster.

Use of 60 Vbeta and 13 Jbeta primers characterized the PCR. The protocol was immunoSEQ multiplex PCR, while the TCRdb copy is restricted to in-frame clones and leaves out a portion. The sample carries 100,000 to 150,000 clones, 79% recorded once. The CDR3 totals 16 residues. With 3 bases clipped from V and 0 bases from J, the junction kept 5 bases outside the gene matches. In germline, CDR1 is LNHDA, CDR2 SQIVND (reference sequence). Broader study findings: The listing of 150 to 200 TCR beta chains classed them as cytomegalovirus-associated.

The sample taken for sequencing was PBMCs. This TCR derives from a young man in good health and CMV-seronegative. The rearrangement joins TRBV19 to TRBJ2-3; 8 positions match TRBD2. CDR3 sequence reads: CASSMGGRSSTDTQYF. The DNA for the CDR3 is TGTGCCAGTAGTATGGGCGGGAGGTCGAGCACAGATACGCAGTATTTT.